The clone carrying this T cell receptor beta chain is a singleton in its sample. TCRdb keeps only in-frame clones here, not all; method: immunoSEQ multiplex PCR. This sample yields approximately 82,000 clones, of which around 94% are seen a single time; about 0.25% belongs to the top ten. The data derive from a study of technical replicates of blood from several donors. The TCR originated in a human donor in good health. Sequenced input: T cells isolated from PBMCs.

CDR3 DNA sequence: TGTGCCAGCAGGCTACACCGGGGGTACAATGAGCAGTTCTTC. Translation: CASRLHRGYNEQFF. The rearrangement uses TRBV11-2 and TRBJ2-1; D is possibly TRBD2 (6 bases). CDR3 length: 14 residues. Trimming stripped 6 bases from V and 4 bases from J, with 13 bases between. The germline V gene encodes CDR1 SGHAT and CDR2 FQNNGV.